The clone carrying this T cell receptor beta chain occurred a few times. Since a much larger clone is just one base distant, this may be a read error. Through a sample-barcoded 5' primer and a J-beta primer mix, a second PCR was run for roughly 7 to 11 cycles. TCRdb recomputed calls from the 5' RACE reads with MiXCR, one row per CDR3 protein. The sample yields about 700,000 distinct CDR3 sequences, roughly 30% seen once. These data are taken from a study of blood T cells in healthy people across ages. The V gene's germline CDR1 is SGHVS and CDR2 FNYEAQ. V was shortened by 4 bases and J by 11 bases, with 17 bases between the two germline ends. There are 13 residues in the CDR3.

The TCR comes from a woman over 75 in good health. V usage is TRBV7-6 and J usage is TRBJ2-5; a weak D match, TRBD2 (6 bases). Input material: blood. The chain's CDR3 is CASSSPGENEQYF. Here the CDR3 DNA reads TGTGCCAGCAGCTCGCCGGGGGAGAATGAGCAGTACTTC.